This TCR beta chain was retrieved from a study of regulatory T cells in long-lasting Graves disease. Study conclusions and caveats: Persistent disease was associated with favored TRBV28 usage and with favored use of TRBJ1-2 and TRBJ2-5.

Building the TCR beta libraries relied on iRepertoire HTBI primers, and CDR3 regions underwent Arm-PCR. MiXCR, applied by TCRdb to the multiplex PCR reads, yields one record per CDR3 protein. The sample shows a few hundred thousand distinct CDR3 sequences, 15% to 20% of them seen only once. V shed 1 base and J shed 4 bases, with 10 bases lying between them. From germline, CDR1 is SEHNR and CDR2 FQNEAQ (reference sequence). The CDR3 is 14 residues long. Time point noted: newly diagnosed GD, antithyroid drugs for less than 3 months. From RNA extracted from PBMCs, the TCR library was made. This clonotype was seen many times. Its antigen is not identified. These same records also appear under a second study, on T cells in Graves' hyperthyroidism and ophthalmopathy. From that report: Exclusion of a patient resulted from uncontrolled infection, other autoimmune disease, pregnancy or lactation. First-round RT-PCR of the TCR CDR3 relied on the HTBI primer set. The blood repertoire included most of the expanded thyroid clonotypes above 0.001.

The chain joins TRBV7-9 to TRBJ1-2, with no clear D. The sample was peripheral blood mononuclear cells (PBMCs), taken at new diagnosis, from a patient treated with antithyroid drugs. The receptor comes from a woman aged 18-30 years with Graves disease. CDR3 residues: CASSLEGWSYGYTF. For the CDR3, the DNA is TGTGCCAGCAGCTTAGAGGGCTGGAGCTATGGCTACACCTTC.